The 5 T cell receptor beta chains presented below share a single source sample, sequenced in a study of blood T cell repertoires in COVID-19. Libraries were prepared by immunoSEQ multiplex PCR; TCRdb keeps only in-frame clonotypes and omits some of them. The sample yields approximately 180,000 clones, roughly 89% seen once. The sequenced material came from PBMCs or T cells enriched from blood (not recorded which). These receptors were collected from a woman aged 40 to 50 with acute COVID-19.

The gene calls are TRBV7-2 and TRBJ2-3, with TRBD1 identical over 10 bases. The V segment lost 8 bases and the J segment 3 bases; nucleotides outside the gene matches: 5. The length of the CDR3 is 14 residues. In germline, CDR1 is SGHTA, CDR2 FQGNSA. As DNA, the CDR3 is TGTGCCAGCGGGACAGGGGTGACGACAGATACGCAGTATTTT. Encoded protein: CASGTGVTTDTQYF. The whole variable domain, remainder taken from reference TRBV7-2 and TRBJ2-3, is GAGVSQSPSNKVTEKGKDVELRCDPISGHTALYWYRQSLGQGLEFLIYFQGNSAPDKSGLPSDRFSAERTGGSVSTLTIQRTQQEDSAVYLCASGTGVTTDTQYFGPGTRLTVL.

The chain employs TRBV10-1 and TRBJ1-5; D gene unclear. Trimming took 3 bases from V and 4 from J, leaving 4 bases between them. The germline V gene encodes CDR1 WNHNN and CDR2 SYGVQD (reference sequence). This CDR3 is 12 amino acids long. The CDR3 loop reads CASSDGNQPQHF. In nucleotides, the CDR3 is TGCGCCAGCAGTGACGGGAATCAGCCCCAGCATTTT.

J is TRBJ2-7 and V is TRBV20-1; 8 bases align to TRBD2. V trimming: 3 bases; J trimming: 5 bases; junction bases outside the gene matches: 6. Per the germline V gene, CDR1 is DFQATT and CDR2 is SNEGSKA (reference sequence). The CDR3 consists of 13 residues. CDR3 in amino acids: CSASPGGTNEQYF. The DNA for the CDR3 is TGCAGTGCTAGTCCGGGGGGGACGAACGAGCAGTACTTC.

The gene calls are TRBV28 and TRBJ2-2, with 13 bases that match TRBD2. CDR3 length equals 16 residues. Germline V gene lookup returns CDR1 MDHEN and CDR2 SYDVKM. Trimming cost V 6 bases and J 7 bases; bases outside gene matches: 8. The CDR3 here is CASSAPGLAGSGELFF. CDR3 DNA sequence: TGTGCCAGCAGCGCTCCGGGACTAGCGGGGAGCGGGGAGCTGTTTTTT.

This sequence joins TRBV19 and TRBJ1-4; possible D gene TRBD1, 5 bases. The germline V and J ends were trimmed by 3 bases and 0 bases, with 8 bases remaining between them. This CDR3 has 15 residues. Germline loops: CDR1 LNHDA, CDR2 SQIVND (reference sequence). The CDR3 DNA sequence: TGTGCCAGTAGTATGACAGATGCAACTAATGAAAAACTGTTTTTT. Translated: CASSMTDATNEKLFF.